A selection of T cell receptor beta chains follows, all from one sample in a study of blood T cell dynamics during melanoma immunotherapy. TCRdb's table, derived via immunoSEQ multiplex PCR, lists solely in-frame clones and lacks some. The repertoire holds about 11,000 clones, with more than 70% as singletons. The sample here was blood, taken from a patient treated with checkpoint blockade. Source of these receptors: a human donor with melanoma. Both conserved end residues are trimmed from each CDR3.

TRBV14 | ASSQDPGSYNSPLH
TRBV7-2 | ASSSNRGPYEQY
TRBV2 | ASSIQGTENTEAF
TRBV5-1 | ASSLVMGSSTDTQY
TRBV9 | ASSSAGGYTGELF
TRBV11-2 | ASSLDPLRTGGGKTQY
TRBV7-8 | ASSLGLAGGSSTDTQY
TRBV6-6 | ASRVDPGELF
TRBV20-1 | SAKLDRGRH
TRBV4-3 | ASSQDSYRGREKLF
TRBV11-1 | ASSLGTQGAGTDTQY
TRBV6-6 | ASSPLVVGNEKLF
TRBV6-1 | ASSERAGDYNEQF
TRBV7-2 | ASSLFGRAYEQY
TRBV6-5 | ASSRDSYNEQF
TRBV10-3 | AISGSEPVDSEAF
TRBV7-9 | ASSLVEETYEQY
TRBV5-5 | ASSLAGDRVEAF
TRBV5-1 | ASRTSGEAADTQY
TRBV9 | ASSEGTAPKQY
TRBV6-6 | ASSSGTGGKDEQF
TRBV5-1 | ASSYFGTGGNTEAF
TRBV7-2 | ASHRQGEGGYT
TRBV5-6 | ASSIPGRPNTEAF
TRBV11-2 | ASSLGGQGSSSETQY
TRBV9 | ASSVVSGLGTEAF
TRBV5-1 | ASSLAGNTEAF
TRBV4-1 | ASSVQEQGETQY
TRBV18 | ASSPSLAKNIQY
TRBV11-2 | ASSLIGRRDEQF
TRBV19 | ASSYGDSSSGANVLT
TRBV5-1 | ASREGLSKDQPQH
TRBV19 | ASSAAGTNYGYT
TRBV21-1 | ASSKRDRGRTPYGYT
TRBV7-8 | ASSLMETDTQY